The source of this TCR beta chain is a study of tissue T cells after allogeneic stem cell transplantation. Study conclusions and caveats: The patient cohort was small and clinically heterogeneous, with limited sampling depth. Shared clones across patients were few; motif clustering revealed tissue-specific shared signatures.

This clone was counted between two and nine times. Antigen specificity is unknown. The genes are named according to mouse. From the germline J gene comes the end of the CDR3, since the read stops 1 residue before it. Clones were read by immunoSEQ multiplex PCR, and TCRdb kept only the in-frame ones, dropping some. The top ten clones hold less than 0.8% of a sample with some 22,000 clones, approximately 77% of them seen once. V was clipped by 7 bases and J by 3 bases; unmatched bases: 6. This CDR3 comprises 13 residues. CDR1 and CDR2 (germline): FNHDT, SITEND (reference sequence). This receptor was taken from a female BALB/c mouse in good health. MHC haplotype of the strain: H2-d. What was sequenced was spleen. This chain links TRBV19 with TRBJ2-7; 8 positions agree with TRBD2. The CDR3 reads CASGTGGNYEQYF. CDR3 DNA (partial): TGTGCCAGCGGTACTGGGGGAAACTATGAACAGTAC.